This T cell receptor (beta chain) was obtained from a study of T cells of healthy individuals. In its sample, this clonotype was seen many times. TCRdb independently ran MiXCR on the 5' RACE reads; one entry per CDR3 protein. The sample contains about 57,000 distinct CDR3 sequences, about 17% of which appear only once. The CDR3 contains 16 residues. Germline-derived CDR1 and CDR2 are LGHNA and YNFKEQ. Trimming removed 1 base from V and 0 bases from J, with 10 bases in between. This TCR was recovered from a human donor in good health. The gene calls are TRBV4-2 and TRBJ1-3; D remains ambiguous. CDR3 sequence (DNA): TGTGCCAGCAGCCAAGTAGGATCAAGCTCTGGAAACACCATATATTTT. Its translation: CASSQVGSSSGNTIYF.